The 14 T cell receptor beta chains reported below all come from one sample, sequenced in a study of immune characterization of retroperitoneal liposarcoma. TCRdb re-called the PCR reads with MiXCR, one entry per CDR3 protein. The table records roughly 9,800 distinct CDR3 sequences, approximately 30% of them present only once. The sequenced sample consisted of tumor tissue. All receptors come from a male donor with retroperitoneal liposarcoma.

J is TRBJ2-4 and V is TRBV12-3 or TRBV12-4, with a weak D call TRBD1 (5 bases). This CDR3 has 14 residues. V dropped 3 bases and J dropped 13 bases, with 19 bases sitting between them. The CDR3 DNA sequence: TGTGCCAGCAGTTTTAGACAGCTAGGGAATGAGCAGTACTTC. Its translation: CASSFRQLGNEQYF.

The rearrangement links TRBV11-2 to TRBJ2-1, with 7 nucleotides matching TRBD1. This CDR3 is 17 amino acids long. CDR1 SGHAT and CDR2 FQNNGV come from the germline V gene. V was clipped by 0 bases and J by 13 bases; unmatched bases: 18. CDR3 residues: CASSLDSALGGRETQFF. For the CDR3, the DNA is TGTGCCAGCAGCTTAGATTCCGCCCTAGGGGGCAGAGAGACCCAGTTCTTC.

The V call is TRBV24-1, the J call TRBJ1-1; D call uncertain. CDR3 length equals 13 residues. The germline V gene encodes CDR1 KGHDR and CDR2 SFDVKD. Trimming cost V 6 bases and J 6 bases, with 13 bases left between them. The CDR3 sequence: CATSLPGGAEAFF. DNA of the CDR3: TGTGCCACCAGTCTCCCCGGCGGCGCTGAAGCTTTCTTT.

The chain combines TRBV6-1 with TRBJ2-3; 11 nucleotides match TRBD2. Germline CDR1 reads MNHNS; CDR2 reads SASEGT. The CDR3 has 15 residues. V shed 6 bases, J shed 2 bases, and the junction held 4 bases outside the gene matches. As DNA, the CDR3 is TGTGCCAGCAGGTTAGCGGGGGGGCTCACAGATACGCAGTATTTT. Translation: CASRLAGGLTDTQYF.

This clonotype turned up a few times. The chain couples TRBV6-1 to TRBJ2-2, with 7 bases matching TRBD2. In germline, CDR1 is MNHNS, CDR2 SASEGT. Losses at the gene ends were 6 bases for V and 6 bases for J; bases not matched to a gene: 16. This CDR3 comprises 17 residues. CDR3 sequence reads: CASSPVRTSGKPGELFF. The CDR3, as DNA: TGTGCCAGCAGCCCCGTTAGGACTAGTGGAAAACCCGGGGAGCTGTTTTTT.

This clonotype came up many times. CDR3 amino acids: CASSPGQGSTEAFF. DNA of the CDR3: TGTGCCAGCAGCCCTGGACAGGGGAGCACTGAAGCTTTCTTT. The chain combines TRBV11-1 with TRBJ1-1, with 9 bases that match TRBD1. The CDR3 extends over 14 amino acids. V dropped 5 bases and J dropped 4; count of bases not matched to a gene: 5. Germline-derived CDR1 and CDR2 are SGHAT and FQDESV (reference sequence).

By frequency in the sample, this clonotype is large. The chain employs TRBV6-1 and TRBJ2-1; 13 bases agree with TRBD2. V was pared by 3 bases and J by 0 bases, with 8 bases of the junction left unmatched. CDR1 is MNHNS and CDR2 is SASEGT in the germline V gene. The CDR3 spans 19 residues. For the CDR3, the DNA is TGTGCCAGCAGTGACCCGGGACTAGCGGGGACTTACTCCTACAATGAGCAGTTCTTC. The encoded protein is CASSDPGLAGTYSYNEQFF.

This clonotype was counted at least ten times. The chain combines TRBV6-1 with TRBJ2-1; 8 positions agree with TRBD2. The V segment lost 6 bases and the J segment 0 bases; nucleotides outside the gene matches: 10. This CDR3 spans 17 amino acids. Germline CDR1 MNHNS, CDR2 SASEGT. In nucleotides, the CDR3 is TGTGCCAGCAGCTACGGGGGCGGGAGGAGCTCCTACAATGAGCAGTTCTTC. Its protein product is CASSYGGGRSSYNEQFF.

The chain employs TRBV6-1 and TRBJ2-1; the D is unclear. The last part of the DNA fits TRBJ2-7 better; the J call may be wrong. The CDR3 length is 12 residues. CDR1 is MNHNS, CDR2 SASEGT, per germline. The CDR3 region is CASSELGNEQYF. The CDR3 region has the DNA TGTGCCAGCAGTGAGTTGGGGAATGAGCAGTACTTC.

In its sample, this clonotype ranks as medium-sized. CDR3 residues: CASSASPRQGDGYTF. DNA for the CDR3: TGTGCCAGCAGCGCCAGTCCCAGGCAGGGTGATGGCTACACCTTC. The chain employs TRBV7-6 and TRBJ1-2; perhaps TRBD1 as D (5 bases). V was pared by 5 bases and J by 6 bases, with 19 bases between. CDR1 is SGHVS and CDR2 is FNYEAQ in the germline V gene. The length of the CDR3 is 15 residues.

This chain uses TRBV12-5 with TRBJ2-1, with a weak D call TRBD2 (6 bases). Trimming left V 6 bases short and J 1 base short, with 13 bases between. The germline gives CDR1 LGHNT, CDR2 FRNRAP. CDR3 length: 15 residues. In DNA form, the CDR3 reads TGTGCTAGTGGCCCGGATCGGGGGTCCTACAATGAGCAGTTCTTC. It specifies CASGPDRGSYNEQFF.

In this sample, this clonotype turned up many times. This rearrangement joins TRBV27 to TRBJ2-4; no clear D. This CDR3 has 15 residues. Between the trimmed V and J ends, which lost 7 bases and 5 bases, there was a span of 18 bases. Germline lookup yields CDR1 MNHEY and CDR2 SMNVEV (reference sequence). In nucleotides, the CDR3 is TGTGCCAGCACCATGCTGGCCAGGATGGAAAACATTCAGTACTTC. As protein: CASTMLARMENIQYF.

This chain connects TRBV7-6 to TRBJ1-1; TRBD1 agrees at 9 bases. Unmatched junction bases numbered 2, after V lost 5 bases and J lost 4 bases. CDR3 length: 13 amino acids. Germline V gene sequence: CDR1 SGHVS, CDR2 FNYEAQ. The CDR3 loop is CASSQTGGTEAFF. The DNA of the CDR3 is TGTGCCAGCAGCCAGACAGGGGGCACTGAAGCTTTCTTT.

Points on this clonotype: A read error may be the cause here, since a much bigger clone is one base away. The chain uses TRBV6-8 and TRBJ2-1, with D possibly being TRBD2 (7 bases). The tail of the sequence fits TRBJ2-7 better, so the J call may be wrong. The CDR3 extends over 15 amino acids. CDR1 and CDR2 (germline): MNHGY, SAAAGT. CDR3 sequence (DNA): TGTGCCAGCAGTTACACCTCGACAGGACTAGGAGTGCAGTACTTC. Protein: CASSYTSTGLGVQYF.